A selection of T cell receptor beta chains follows, all from one sample in a study of shared clonotypes between healthy human individuals. Some clones are missing from TCRdb's copy, which holds only in-frame ones; the method was immunoSEQ multiplex PCR. The sample carries over a million clones, 98% recorded once. The sequenced sample consisted of naive CD4+ T cells sorted from blood. These receptors were collected from a man aged 25 to 40 in good health. Both conserved end residues are part of each CDR3. A D gene is named only where the DNA matches it firmly. Clone size, where shown, is once, few, many, or a class for clones that have expanded.

j_gene	v_gene	abundance	d_gene	CDR3aa	CDR3nt
TRBJ2-1	TRBV5-1	once	NA	CASLYTGTNEQFF	TGCGCCAGCCTATATACAGGGACGAATGAGCAGTTCTTC
TRBJ1-2	TRBV6-6	NA	NA	CASVDRINYGYTF	TGTGCCAGCGTCGATAGGATTAACTATGGCTACACCTTC
TRBJ2-2	TRBV7-2	NA	NA	CASSLDRIHTGELFF	TGTGCCAGCAGCTTAGATAGGATACACACCGGGGAGCTGTTTTTT
TRBJ2-3	TRBV18	NA	TRBD1	CASSPSGTDTDTQYF	TGTGCCAGCTCACCTTCCGGGACAGACACAGATACGCAGTATTTT
TRBJ2-1	TRBV5-1	few	NA	CASSLGQYNEQFF	TGCGCCAGCAGCTTGGGACAGTACAATGAGCAGTTCTTC
TRBJ1-2	TRBV13	NA	NA	CASSSRTNYGYTF	TGTGCCAGCAGCAGCCGAACGAACTATGGCTACACCTTC
TRBJ2-3	TRBV28	NA	NA	CASSLQGADTQYF	TGTGCCAGCAGTTTACAGGGCGCAGATACGCAGTATTTT
TRBJ2-2	TRBV13	NA	TRBD1	CASSRDRAVGELFF	TGTGCCAGCTCCCGGGACAGGGCGGTCGGGGAGCTGTTTTTT
TRBJ2-7	TRBV19	NA	NA	CASSIGGGNEQYF	TGTGCCAGTAGTATAGGAGGGGGTAACGAGCAGTACTTC
TRBJ2-1	TRBV7-9	NA	TRBD1	CASSRQGVPYNEQFF	TGTGCCAGCAGCAGACAGGGAGTCCCCTACAATGAGCAGTTCTTC
TRBJ1-1	TRBV19	NA	TRBD1	CASSTNRGLTEAFF	TGTGCCAGTAGTACCAACAGGGGGCTCACTGAAGCTTTCTTT
TRBJ2-7	TRBV15	NA	TRBD1	CATSMPGTAYEQYF	TGTGCCACCAGCATGCCCGGGACAGCTTACGAGCAGTACTTC
TRBJ2-7	TRBV25-1	NA	TRBD1	CASSERQGYEQYF	TGTGCCAGCAGTGAACGACAGGGCTACGAGCAGTACTTC
TRBJ1-2	TRBV19	NA	NA	CASSDPPGAYGYTF	TGTGCCAGTAGTGACCCCCCGGGAGCGTATGGCTACACCTTC
TRBJ2-7	TRBV29-1	NA	NA	CSVDQGGYEQYF	TGCAGCGTTGATCAGGGGGGGTACGAGCAGTACTTC
TRBJ1-1	TRBV5-1	NA	NA	CASSATPNTEAFF	TGCGCCAGCAGCGCCACACCGAACACTGAAGCTTTCTTT
TRBJ2-3	TRBV5-4	NA	TRBD1	CASTGGTGGRLAGTDTQYF	TGTGCCAGCACCGGGGGGACAGGGGGCAGATTAGCGGGGACAGATACGCAGTATTTT
TRBJ1-3	TRBV15	NA	TRBD1	CATSSLPGQKGNTIYF	TGTGCCACCAGCAGTCTACCGGGACAGAAAGGAAACACCATATATTTT
TRBJ2-1	TRBV11-3	NA	TRBD1	CASSPRDSRDEQFF	TGTGCCAGCAGCCCCAGGGACAGTCGGGATGAGCAGTTCTTC
TRBJ2-7	TRBV2	NA	TRBD1	CASRQGGKDEQYF	TGTGCCAGTAGACAGGGGGGAAAGGACGAGCAGTACTTC
TRBJ2-7	TRBV9	once	TRBD1	CASSVTGQGYEQYF	TGTGCCAGCAGCGTAACGGGACAGGGATACGAGCAGTACTTC
TRBJ1-1	TRBV5-4	NA	NA	CASSRRTLPLMNTEAFF	TGTGCCAGCAGCCGAAGGACTCTACCCCTGATGAACACTGAAGCTTTCTTT
TRBJ1-5	TRBV19	few	NA	CASSPGQPNQPQHF	TGTGCCAGTAGTCCCGGACAGCCCAATCAGCCCCAGCATTTT
TRBJ2-6	TRBV7-8	NA	NA	CASSLVNRISGANVLTF	TGTGCCAGCAGCTTAGTGAACAGAATCTCTGGGGCCAACGTCCTGACTTTC
TRBJ1-2	TRBV11-2	NA	TRBD1	CASSFTGDYGYTF	TGTGCCAGCAGCTTTACAGGGGACTATGGCTACACCTTC
TRBJ1-4	TRBV5-5	NA	NA	CASSLDGRRGANEKLFF	TGTGCCAGCAGCCTGGACGGTCGTAGGGGAGCTAATGAAAAACTGTTTTTT
TRBJ1-5	TRBV6-1	NA	NA	CASSEDPAGDPPQHF	TGTGCCAGCAGTGAAGACCCTGCAGGGGATCCGCCCCAGCATTTT